This TCR beta chain was documented in a study of neurological immune-mediated disorders. Study-wide results and caveats: Subjects shared no identical expanded-clone CDR3 amino acid sequences, suggesting private TCR-beta repertoires in all groups.

CDR3 size: 15 residues. Trimming at V came to 3 bases and at J to 6 bases, leaving 6 bases not matched to a gene. Germline V gives CDR1 LGHDT, CDR2 YNNKEL (reference sequence). The authors made cDNA by 5'RACE with 10-nucleotide random UMIs. Each CDR3 protein is one row after TCRdb ran MiXCR on the 5' RACE reads. The sample lists over 55,000 distinct CDR3 sequences, roughly 10% occurring once. With regard to this clonotype: Its antigen is currently unknown.

Time point: longitudinal time-point 1 (baseline). Healthy controls comprised blood bank volunteers in Maryland, USA. The clonotype comes from a man aged 25 to 45 in good health. The sample comprised PBMCs. The chain employs TRBV3-1 and TRBJ2-1; 9 nucleotides match TRBD1. The CDR3 bases are TGTGCCAGCAGCCAGCCGGGACAGGGTCGCAATGAGCAGTTCTTC. Translated, it gives CASSQPGQGRNEQFF.